Listed here are 20 T cell receptor beta chains from one sample, sequenced in a study of Ad26.COV2.S vaccination and SARS-CoV-2 variants (dated by TCRdb to the early 2020s). Receptors were amplified or captured by the immunoSEQ multiplex PCR assay. The table was pulled from immuneACCESS by TCRdb, which kept in-frame rearrangements only. Such tables lose some clones; where checked, under half of the loss comes from unresolved V genes, and the rest has no known cause. The sample table records about 400,000 clones; over 80% of these occur just once. Jointly, the top ten make up more than 1.5% of the sample. What the treatment or condition label conveys for this sample: around 19 received Ad26.COV2.S at low or high dose, single or two shots; about 5 received placebo; per-sample allocation not given. For vaccine and placebo recipients, the sequenced repertoires came from samples collected on day 63 after the first injection.

The sequences come from peripheral blood, collected in a trial of Ad26.COV2.S vaccine versus placebo. These TCRs come from a person aged 18 to 65 who received the Ad26.COV2.S COVID-19 vaccine or a placebo.

V and J are TRBV5-4 and TRBJ1-2, with TRBD1 matching over 7 bases. V was pared by 0 bases and J by 0 bases, with 5 bases of the junction left unmatched. Germline V CDR1 and CDR2: SGHNT, YYREEE (reference sequence). This CDR3 contains 16 residues. CDR3 in amino acids: CASSLAGGEANYGYTF. The CDR3 nucleotides are TGTGCCAGCAGCTTGGCAGGGGGGGAGGCTAACTATGGCTACACCTTC.

This clone occurred once. This chain connects TRBV4-1 to TRBJ1-2; tentatively, D is TRBD1 (5 bases). The CDR3 is 14 residues long. Germline V CDR1 and CDR2: MGHRA, YSYEKL. Trimming pared 6 bases from V and 4 bases from J, leaving 15 bases between. Here the CDR3 reads CASSPQQESYGYTF. CDR3 DNA sequence: TGCGCCAGCAGTCCCCAACAGGAGTCCTATGGCTACACCTTC.

V usage is TRBV19 and J usage is TRBJ2-1; 12 bases match TRBD2. The ends lost 7 bases at V and 5 bases at J; junction bases unmatched: 3. CDR3 length: 14 residues. Per germline, CDR1 LNHDA and CDR2 SQIVND (reference sequence). DNA for the CDR3: TGTGCCAGTAAAAGGACTAGCGGGGACAATGAGCAGTTCTTC. It yields the protein CASKRTSGDNEQFF.

The chain is built from TRBV29-1 and TRBJ1-5; TRBD1 might be the D (5 bases). This CDR3 has 14 amino acids. The V gene lost 7 bases and the J gene lost 3 bases, with 16 bases spanning the gap. CDR1 is SQVTM and CDR2 is ANQGSEA in the germline V gene. For the CDR3, the DNA is TGCAGCGGTGACCAGGGACCCCACAATCAGCCCCAGCATTTT. Amino acids: CSGDQGPHNQPQHF.

This chain joins TRBV7-9 and TRBJ1-4; 11 bases map to TRBD1. Trimming cost V 7 bases and J 4 bases; bases outside gene matches: 5. The CDR3 totals 15 residues. Germline V gene lookup returns CDR1 SEHNR and CDR2 FQNEAQ (reference sequence). Here the CDR3 reads CASTRTGGDNEKLFF. The DNA of the CDR3 is TGTGCCAGCACCCGGACAGGGGGCGATAATGAAAAACTGTTTTTT.

The V and J genes are TRBV5-6 and TRBJ2-3; 12 nucleotides align to TRBD2. This CDR3 is built from 18 residues. V shed 1 base and J 7 bases; nucleotides not matched to a gene: 13. CDR1 SGHDT and CDR2 YYEEEE come from the germline V gene. The CDR3 coding sequence is TGTGCCAGCAGCTTGATGTCTAGCGGGGGGGTACGAGGGAATACGCAGTATTTT. Translated: CASSLMSSGGVRGNTQYF.

The V and J genes are TRBV30 and TRBJ1-2, with TRBD1 identical over 8 bases. Losses at the gene ends were 2 bases for V and 4 bases for J; bases not matched to a gene: 3. CDR1 and CDR2 from the germline V gene are GTSNPN and SVGIG (reference sequence). The CDR3 spans 13 residues. CDR3 protein: CAWSPTGAYGYTF. Here the CDR3 DNA reads TGTGCCTGGAGTCCGACAGGGGCCTATGGCTACACCTTC.

The chain couples TRBV18 to TRBJ1-4, with a tentative D call TRBD1 (5 bases). CDR3 length equals 15 residues. Trimming took 3 bases from V and 2 from J, leaving 10 bases between them. Germline values: CDR1 KGHSH, CDR2 LQKENI. The CDR3 region has the DNA TGTGCCAGCTCACCTTGGGGGTCGACTAATGAAAAACTGTTTTTT. Translated, it gives CASSPWGSTNEKLFF.

The chain combines TRBV3-1 (or the pseudogene TRBV3-2) with TRBJ1-2, with D tentatively TRBD1 (5 bases). Looked up from germline, CDR1 is LGHDT and CDR2 is YNNKEL (reference sequence). The CDR3 has 12 amino acids. Trimming stripped 4 bases from V and 8 bases from J, with 11 bases between. CDR3 sequence: CASSPPGLGYTF. The CDR3 DNA reads as TGTGCCAGCAGCCCGCCAGGGTTAGGCTACACCTTC.

In this sample, this clone turned up once. The chain links TRBV9 to TRBJ2-3; 10 bases map to TRBD1. CDR1 is SGDLS and CDR2 is YYNGEE in the germline V gene. CDR3 length equals 17 residues. J gave up 3 bases and V 4 bases, and 11 bases lay outside the gene matches. CDR3 nucleotides: TGTGCCAGCAGCCCCTGGGGGGACAGGGGTGGAACAGATACGCAGTATTTT. The encoded protein is CASSPWGDRGGTDTQYF.

This clone was counted only a few times. J is TRBJ1-2 and V is TRBV19; 7 nucleotides agree with TRBD1. J lost 5 bases, V lost 6 bases, and 12 bases had no gene match. The germline V gene encodes CDR1 LNHDA and CDR2 SQIVND (reference sequence). The CDR3 covers 15 residues. The CDR3 here is CASSPIGTAPYGYTF. The CDR3 DNA sequence: TGTGCCAGTAGCCCAATCGGGACAGCTCCTTATGGCTACACCTTC.

This chain joins TRBV14 and TRBJ2-1; D gene uncertain. There are 20 residues in the CDR3. V was trimmed by 6 bases and J by 7 bases, leaving 34 bases between them. CDR1 SGHDN and CDR2 FVKESK come from the germline V gene. CDR3 loop: CASSRLVSQHYPSVRNEQFF. Written as DNA, the CDR3 is TGTGCCAGCAGTCGTCTCGTCTCCCAGCACTACCCAAGTGTTAGGAATGAGCAGTTCTTC.

The chain employs TRBV4-3 and TRBJ1-4; TRBD1 agrees at 7 bases. J was trimmed by 8 bases and V by 1 base; bases with no gene match: 13. There are 17 residues in the CDR3. Germline values: CDR1 LGHNA, CDR2 YSLEER. The CDR3 nucleotides read TGCGCCAGCAGCCAAGGTTGGGCGGGGACAGCGGAGGAAAAACTGTTTTTT. It codes for CASSQGWAGTAEEKLFF.

The chain recombines TRBV20-1 with TRBJ1-4; TRBD1 aligns across 10 bases. Per germline, CDR1 DFQATT and CDR2 SNEGSKA (reference sequence). Losses at the gene ends were 3 bases for V and 6 bases for J; bases not matched to a gene: 1. The CDR3 totals 13 residues. In nucleotides, the CDR3 is TGCAGTGCTAGTGGGACAGGGGATGAAAAACTGTTTTTT. Amino acids: CSASGTGDEKLFF.

This sequence joins TRBV7-2 and TRBJ1-4; D remains unclear. Trimming took 4 bases from V and 7 from J, leaving 10 bases between them. Germline CDR1 is SGHTA and CDR2 is FQGNSA. The CDR3 length is 13 residues. DNA for the CDR3: TGTGCCAGCAGCTCCGCGGGCGGTGAAAAACTGTTTTTT. Amino acid sequence: CASSSAGGEKLFF. Together with reference TRBV7-2 and TRBJ1-4, the CDR3 gives the full variable domain: GAGVSQSPSNKVTEKGKDVELRCDPISGHTALYWYRQSLGQGLEFLIYFQGNSAPDKSGLPSDRFSAERTGGSVSTLTIQRTQQEDSAVYLCASSSAGGEKLFFGSGTQLSVL.

This clone was detected once. The rearrangement joins TRBV19 to TRBJ1-1; 8 nucleotides align to TRBD1. V dropped 6 bases and J dropped 5; count of bases not matched to a gene: 8. This CDR3 is 14 amino acids long. The germline V gene has CDR1 LNHDA and CDR2 SQIVND (reference sequence). The CDR3 DNA sequence: TGTGCCAGTAGAGTTGGACAGGGTAGGACTGAAGCTTTCTTT. Translating it yields CASRVGQGRTEAFF.

This clone was found many times. The CDR3 is CASSITGAWGQPQHF. Written as DNA, the CDR3 is TGTGCCAGTAGTATAACAGGGGCATGGGGTCAGCCCCAGCATTTT. The V gene is TRBV19, the J gene TRBJ1-5; 7 bases line up with TRBD1. CDR1 is LNHDA and CDR2 is SQIVND in the germline V gene (reference sequence). The V gene end was trimmed by 2 bases and the J gene end by 6 bases; junction bases not matched to a gene: 7. The CDR3 extends over 15 amino acids.

The chain carries TRBV30 and TRBJ2-3, with 8 nucleotides matching TRBD2. The V gene's germline CDR1 is GTSNPN and CDR2 SVGIG (reference sequence). J lost 0 bases, V lost 0 bases, and 5 bases had no gene match. This CDR3 is built from 16 residues. DNA for the CDR3: TGTGCCTGGAGTGTACAGCGGGGGTATAGCACAGATACGCAGTATTTT. Translating it yields CAWSVQRGYSTDTQYF.

The chain couples TRBV4-3 to TRBJ1-1; 8 bases map to TRBD1. Unmatched junction bases numbered 10, after V lost 1 base and J lost 6 bases. CDR1 and CDR2 (germline): LGHNA, YSLEER. The CDR3 has 16 amino acids. The CDR3, as DNA: TGCGCCAGCAGCCAAGGGCAGACAGGGGCTCGGTCTGAAGCTTTCTTT. Protein product: CASSQGQTGARSEAFF.

CDR3 region: CASSLAGHLDTQYF. The CDR3 nucleotides are TGTGCCAGCAGCTTAGCGGGGCATTTAGATACGCAGTATTTT. The chain combines TRBV7-2 with TRBJ2-3; TRBD1 might be the D (5 bases). Per germline, CDR1 SGHTA and CDR2 FQGNSA. V was cut by 0 bases and J by 5 bases, with 9 bases left in between. There are 14 residues in the CDR3.